These T cell receptor beta chains were read from a single sample in a study of early T cells in non-severe SARS-CoV-2 infection. TCRdb independently ran MiXCR on the 5' RACE reads; one entry per CDR3 protein. The sample lists 79,000 or so distinct CDR3 sequences; about 13% were seen once. Sequenced: whole blood. The receptors were gathered from an adult who was a healthcare worker with PCR-confirmed SARS-CoV-2 infection or an uninfected control (not recorded which). Both conserved end residues are part of each CDR3. A D gene is named only where the DNA matches it firmly. A clone size is listed for some rows: how often the clone was seen (once, few, many), or a class if it is expanded.

J gene | V gene | D gene | clone size | CDR3 DNA | CDR3 protein
TRBJ1-5 | TRBV30 | NA | NA | TGTGCCTGGAGTGTACCCCCGGGACTGAAGAATCAGCCCCAGCATTTT | CAWSVPPGLKNQPQHF
TRBJ1-5 | TRBV7-6 | NA | few | TGTGCCAGCAGCGAAGGTCAAATCGGCAATCAGCCCCAGCATTTT | CASSEGQIGNQPQHF
TRBJ2-7 | TRBV7-2 | TRBD1 | many | TGTGCCAGCAGCTTGGGACAGGCCATCTCCTACGAGCAGTACTTC | CASSLGQAISYEQYF
TRBJ2-5 | TRBV6-6 | TRBD2 | many | TGTGCCAGCAGTCCGAGGGACTACCTGTACTTC | CASSPRDYLYF
TRBJ2-5 | TRBV7-9 | NA | many | TGTGCCAGCAGCCCCCCGGCTAGCTTGGAGACCCAGTACTTC | CASSPPASLETQYF
TRBJ1-1 | TRBV29-1 | NA | many | TGCAGCGTTGACCCTAGCTCGGAAGCTTTCTTT | CSVDPSSEAFF
TRBJ1-5 | TRBV28 | NA | many | TGTGCCAGCAGCCCGGAGGGAGGGAGGATTTATTATAGCAATCAGCCCCAGCATTTT | CASSPEGGRIYYSNQPQHF
TRBJ1-1 | TRBV27 | TRBD1 | once | TGTGCCAGCAGTTTGGGGGACAGGGGGGACACTGAAGCTTTCTTT | CASSLGDRGDTEAFF
TRBJ1-1 | TRBV6-5 | NA | many | TGTGCCAGCAGTTACCAGGCTGGTACTGAAGCTTTCTTT | CASSYQAGTEAFF
TRBJ1-1 | TRBV9 | NA | few | TGTGCCAGCAGCGTAGCGGCAGGGGATACTGAAGCTTTCTTT | CASSVAAGDTEAFF
TRBJ1-4 | TRBV6-4 | NA | many | TGTGCCAGCAGTGACTTCATTGACGTGGAATCTAATGAAAAACTGTTTTTT | CASSDFIDVESNEKLFF
TRBJ2-7 | TRBV28 | TRBD2 | many | TGTGCCAGCAGTTTAGGCGGGAGGGCGGATGAGCAGTACTTC | CASSLGGRADEQYF